The 31 T cell receptor beta chains given below trace back to one sample, sequenced in a study of OX40 agonist ivuxolimab in advanced cancers. Only in-frame clones appear in the TCRdb table, and some are missing; sequencing was by immunoSEQ multiplex PCR. The data show roughly 92,000 clones, with 70% to 90% seen just once and approximately 1.5% held by the top ten. The sequences come from CD4+ or CD8+ T cells sorted from blood, collected in a trial of the OX40 agonist ivuxolimab. The receptors derive from an adult with an advanced solid tumor such as melanoma, head and neck, liver or kidney cancer.

A single count supports this clone. The chain combines TRBV30 with TRBJ2-7; D ambiguous. V was clipped by 2 bases and J by 0 bases, with 5 bases between them. CDR1 is GTSNPN, CDR2 SVGIG, per germline (reference sequence). The CDR3 consists of 12 residues. Written as DNA, the CDR3 is TGTGCCTGGAGTTCGAGCTCCTACGAGCAGTACTTC. Its protein is CAWSSSSYEQYF.

V gene TRBV2 combines with J gene TRBJ2-7; D may be TRBD1 (6 bases). Deletions cut 5 bases from V and 3 bases from J, with 14 bases between. CDR3 size: 14 residues. From germline, CDR1 is SNHLY and CDR2 FYNNEI. The CDR3 reads CASSYTGSGYEQYF. The CDR3 bases are TGTGCCAGCAGTTACACAGGGTCCGGCTACGAGCAGTACTTC.

This chain joins TRBV29-1 and TRBJ1-1, with D unresolved. Germline lookup yields CDR1 SQVTM and CDR2 ANQGSEA. The CDR3 is made up of 11 amino acids. V was cut by 6 bases and J by 3 bases, with 8 bases left in between. CDR3 sequence: CSVGRDTEAFF. The CDR3 DNA is TGCAGCGTCGGGAGGGACACTGAAGCTTTCTTT.

The rearrangement uses TRBV7-3 and TRBJ2-1; 12 bases fit TRBD2. Germline-derived CDR1 and CDR2 are SGHTA and FQGTGA. The CDR3 extends over 14 amino acids. Trimming took 4 bases from V and 10 from J; bases not matched to a gene: 5. The CDR3 region has the DNA TGTGCCAGCAGCTCAGGACTAGCGGGGCAGGAGCAGTTCTTC. The encoded protein is CASSSGLAGQEQFF.

The gene calls are TRBV6-1 and TRBJ2-2; D is perhaps TRBD1 or TRBD2 (5 bases each). Germline V CDR1 and CDR2: MNHNS, SASEGT. The CDR3 totals 14 residues. The V end lost 6 bases, the J end lost 6 bases, and 14 bases lay between the germline ends. The CDR3 coding sequence is TGTGCCAGCAGCTCCCGCAGGGAGCCCGGGGAGCTGTTTTTT. This codes for CASSSRREPGELFF.

This clone has only one observation. V is TRBV10-1 and J is TRBJ2-2, with a possible D match to TRBD2 (5 bases). The V and J ends lost 2 bases and 4 bases respectively, with 11 bases between them. The CDR3 spans 15 residues. The germline CDR1 and CDR2 sequences are WNHNN and SYGVQD (reference sequence). CDR3: CASSEKKRTTGELFF. The CDR3 coding sequence is TGCGCCAGCAGTGAGAAGAAGCGGACCACCGGGGAGCTGTTTTTT.

The chain couples TRBV6-1 to TRBJ2-3, with D maybe TRBD1 (6 bases). The CDR3 runs to 15 residues. Germline V gene lookup returns CDR1 MNHNS and CDR2 SASEGT. V gave up 6 bases and J gave up 3 bases, with 16 bases separating them. CDR3 sequence reads: CASSGQMTGTDTQYF. The CDR3 coding sequence is TGTGCCAGCAGCGGACAGATGACGGGGACAGATACGCAGTATTTT.

CDR3 loop: CASKAGGSTGELFF. In DNA, the CDR3 is TGTGCCAGCAAGGCTGGCGGGAGTACCGGGGAGCTGTTTTTT. The chain employs TRBV27 and TRBJ2-2, with 7 bases aligning to TRBD2. V shed 7 bases and J 5 bases; nucleotides not matched to a gene: 7. This CDR3 has 14 residues. Germline-derived CDR1 and CDR2 are MNHEY and SMNVEV (reference sequence).

The chain carries TRBV5-4 and TRBJ1-3; no firm D call. CDR3 length: 14 residues. V lost 0 bases, J lost 2 bases, and 6 bases lay in between. Germline V lookup: CDR1 SGHNT, CDR2 YYREEE (reference sequence). The CDR3, as DNA: TGTGCCAGCAGCTTGGACCCAGCTGGAAACACCATATATTTT. The encoded protein is CASSLDPAGNTIYF.

The V call is TRBV7-9, the J call TRBJ1-1, with D possibly TRBD1 on 5 matching bases. From germline, CDR1 is SEHNR and CDR2 FQNEAQ (reference sequence). Trimming pared 0 bases from V and 8 bases from J, leaving 10 bases between. The CDR3 spans 13 residues. CDR3 sequence: CASSLAGREEAFF. The CDR3 DNA reads as TGTGCCAGCAGCTTAGCGGGACGGGAAGAAGCTTTCTTT. Looking up the rest from reference TRBV7-9 and TRBJ1-1 gives the full variable domain: DTGVSQNPRHKITKRGQNVTFRCDPISEHNRLYWYRQTLGQGPEFLTYFQNEAQLEKSRLLSDRFSAERPKGSFSTLEIQRTEQGDSAMYLCASSLAGREEAFFGQGTRLTVV.

The DNA of the CDR3 is TGTGCCAGCAGCTTAGGAGGGAGCTCCTACAATGAGCAGTTCTTC. Encoded protein: CASSLGGSSYNEQFF. The rearrangement links TRBV11-3 to TRBJ2-1; weak D call: TRBD2 (5 bases). The CDR3 runs to 15 residues. V was cut by 1 base and J by 0 bases, with 7 bases left in between. Germline-derived CDR1 and CDR2 are SGHNT and YENEEA.

In nucleotides, the CDR3 is TGTGCCAGCAGCTTACGGCTCACCGGGGAGCTGTTTTTT. Its translation is CASSLRLTGELFF. This chain uses TRBV7-9 with TRBJ2-2; D remains unclear. In germline, CDR1 is SEHNR, CDR2 FQNEAQ (reference sequence). Trimming stripped 2 bases from V and 4 bases from J, with 5 bases between. The CDR3 has 13 residues.

V and J are TRBV7-8 and TRBJ1-3; 9 bases fit TRBD1. The CDR3 totals 16 residues. V was pared by 5 bases and J by 3 bases, with 8 bases of the junction left unmatched. CDR1 is SGHVS, CDR2 FQNEAQ, per germline. CDR3 in DNA: TGTGCCAGCAGCCAAGGGACAGGGAGCTTTGGAAACACCATATATTTT. It translates to CASSQGTGSFGNTIYF.

The rearrangement links TRBV5-5 to TRBJ2-1, with 8 bases matching TRBD1. In germline, CDR1 is SGHKS, CDR2 YYEKEE (reference sequence). This CDR3 comprises 18 residues. The V gene end was trimmed by 4 bases and the J gene end by 0 bases; junction bases not matched to a gene: 12. CDR3 in amino acids: CASSPGQAVRSSYNEQFF. The CDR3 nucleotides read TGTGCCAGCAGCCCGGGACAGGCTGTACGAAGCTCCTACAATGAGCAGTTCTTC.

In this sample, this clone turned up once. This chain joins TRBV4-1 and TRBJ1-1, with TRBD1 identical over 12 bases. Germline CDR1 and CDR2: MGHRA and YSYEKL. CDR3 length: 18 amino acids. The J segment lost 1 base and the V segment lost 2 bases, leaving 8 bases of the junction unmatched. The CDR3 sequence: CASSQHRDRGPANTEAFF. CDR3 DNA sequence: TGCGCCAGCAGCCAACACCGGGACAGGGGGCCAGCGAACACTGAAGCTTTCTTT.

The V and J genes are TRBV6-6 and TRBJ1-4, with TRBD1 as a possible D gene (6 bases). The CDR3 contains 15 residues. With 2 bases removed from V and 5 bases from J, the gap between germline ends came to 12 bases. Looked up from germline, CDR1 is MNHNY and CDR2 is SVGAGI (reference sequence). CDR3 coding DNA: TGTGCCAGCAGTTACCCGGGCGGGGGCAATGAAAAACTGTTTTTT. It translates to CASSYPGGGNEKLFF.

This chain uses TRBV7-2 with TRBJ2-1, with 7 nucleotides matching TRBD1. This CDR3 contains 14 residues. Germline V gene lookup returns CDR1 SGHTA and CDR2 FQGNSA. J gave up 6 bases and V 1 base, and 3 bases lay outside the gene matches. In nucleotides, the CDR3 is TGTGCCAGCAGCTTAGGTCCAGGGGGCAATGAGCAGTTCTTC. Amino acid sequence: CASSLGPGGNEQFF.

The table lists this clone with a count of one. This sequence joins TRBV6-6 and TRBJ2-1; 11 bases match TRBD1. The junction had 7 bases not matched to a gene; V was cut back by 6 bases and J by 9 bases. The CDR3 runs 14 residues. Germline lookup yields CDR1 MNHNY and CDR2 SVGAGI (reference sequence). The CDR3: CASSRDRGSGEQFF. The CDR3 bases are TGTGCCAGCAGCCGGGACAGGGGGTCTGGTGAGCAGTTCTTC.

The chain combines TRBV9 with TRBJ2-5; a weak D match, TRBD2 (5 bases). Germline CDR1 reads SGDLS; CDR2 reads YYNGEE. The CDR3 consists of 15 residues. V shed 0 bases and J shed 5 bases, with 14 bases lying between them. Here the CDR3 reads CASSVGSGGGETQYF. The CDR3 DNA reads TGTGCCAGCAGCGTAGGCTCGGGTGGAGGCGAGACCCAGTACTTC.

The J gene is TRBJ1-5, the V gene TRBV4-1, with 11 nucleotides matching TRBD1. Germline V gene data show CDR1 as MGHRA and CDR2 as YSYEKL. With 1 base clipped from V and 4 bases from J, the junction kept 9 bases outside the gene matches. This CDR3 is built from 18 residues. CDR3 loop: CASSQAGTGGSGNQPQHF. CDR3 sequence (DNA): TGCGCCAGCAGCCAAGCCGGGACAGGGGGTTCGGGGAATCAGCCCCAGCATTTT.

The genes are TRBV28 and TRBJ2-5; 9 nucleotides align to TRBD2. The CDR3 totals 16 residues. The germline CDR1 and CDR2 sequences are MDHEN and SYDVKM. J was trimmed by 4 bases and V by 2 bases; bases with no gene match: 8. CDR3 sequence (DNA): TGTGCCAGCAGTTTAGCGGGGGGGTGGAAAGGAGAGACCCAGTACTTC. Its translation is CASSLAGGWKGETQYF.

The chain couples TRBV11-1 to TRBJ2-4; either TRBD1 or TRBD2 may fit D (5 bases each). CDR3 length: 15 amino acids. Looked up from germline, CDR1 is SGHAT and CDR2 is FQDESV (reference sequence). Deletions cut 0 bases from V and 7 bases from J, with 13 bases between. CDR3 in DNA: TGTGCCAGCAGCTTAGCGAGGGGTGAGGGGAACATTCAGTACTTC. Translated, it gives CASSLARGEGNIQYF.

In this sample, this clone turned up a few times. This chain links TRBV4-1 with TRBJ2-2; no clear D. V was pared by 1 base and J by 1 base, with 10 bases between. The germline V gene encodes CDR1 MGHRA and CDR2 YSYEKL. The CDR3 has 16 amino acids. The CDR3 region is CASSQGPTVNTGELFF. The CDR3 region has the DNA TGCGCCAGCAGCCAAGGCCCGACGGTGAACACCGGGGAGCTGTTTTTT.

In its sample, this clone was seen once. This chain connects TRBV6-1 to TRBJ1-5, with 9 bases identical to TRBD1. Looked up from germline, CDR1 is MNHNS and CDR2 is SASEGT. This CDR3 contains 15 residues. Trimming took 5 bases from V and 9 from J; bases not matched to a gene: 11. The CDR3 region is CASSTDRGSARPQHF. The CDR3 nucleotides are TGTGCCAGCAGTACGGACAGGGGCAGTGCTCGGCCCCAGCATTTT.

The chain has TRBV18 and TRBJ1-1; D is uncertain. CDR3 length: 13 amino acids. The V gene lost 6 bases and the J gene lost 1 base, with 9 bases spanning the gap. Germline V gene sequence: CDR1 KGHSH, CDR2 LQKENI. The DNA for the CDR3 is TGTGCCAGCTCTCAACGGGGGAACACTGAAGCTTTCTTT. Its translation: CASSQRGNTEAFF.

This sequence joins TRBV6-6 and TRBJ2-5; the D gene is possibly TRBD2 (6 bases). Trimming removed 7 bases from V and 1 base from J, with 10 bases in between. The length of the CDR3 is 13 residues. Per the germline V gene, CDR1 is MNHNY and CDR2 is SVGAGI (reference sequence). This CDR3 reads CASKSAGQETQYF. DNA of the CDR3: TGTGCCAGCAAGTCAGCGGGCCAAGAGACCCAGTACTTC.

The rearrangement uses TRBV7-3 and TRBJ2-1, with 10 bases fitting TRBD2. Unmatched junction bases numbered 13, after V lost 4 bases and J lost 10 bases. In germline, CDR1 is SGHTA, CDR2 FQGTGA. This CDR3 region has 16 residues. The CDR3 nucleotides are TGTGCCAGCAGCTCCCGGATAGCGGGAGGTCGGGGCGAGCAGTTCTTC. Translating gives CASSSRIAGGRGEQFF.

The rearrangement uses TRBV7-9 and TRBJ2-7, with D perhaps given as TRBD1 or TRBD2 (5 bases each). This CDR3 has 14 residues. Germline V CDR1 and CDR2: SEHNR, FQNEAQ (reference sequence). With 3 bases removed from V and 3 bases from J, the gap between germline ends came to 12 bases. The CDR3 spells CASSFGDVGYEQYF. CDR3 sequence (DNA): TGTGCCAGCAGCTTCGGGGACGTTGGCTACGAGCAGTACTTC. Looking up the rest from reference TRBV7-9 and TRBJ2-7 gives the full variable domain: DTGVSQNPRHKITKRGQNVTFRCDPISEHNRLYWYRQTLGQGPEFLTYFQNEAQLEKSRLLSDRFSAERPKGSFSTLEIQRTEQGDSAMYLCASSFGDVGYEQYFGPGTRLTVT.

This clone was seen a single time. The chain is built from TRBV28 and TRBJ1-1, with 8 bases fitting TRBD1. In germline, CDR1 is MDHEN, CDR2 SYDVKM. The junction had 4 bases not matched to a gene; V was cut back by 3 bases and J by 7 bases. The CDR3 is 13 residues long. The DNA of the CDR3 is TGTGCCAGCAGTTTCAGGGGGCTCGGTGAAGCTTTCTTT. It is translated as CASSFRGLGEAFF.

Concerning this clone: Sequence at one end of the junction differs from germline and may be a read error. This sequence joins TRBV5-5 and TRBJ2-7; the D is unclear. CDR1 and CDR2 from the germline V gene are SGHKS and YYEKEE (reference sequence). The CDR3 totals 13 residues. The CDR3 spells CASSLAPWEELYF. Here the CDR3 DNA reads TGTGCCAGCAGCTTGGCCCCCTGGGAAGAGCTGTACTTC. Using reference TRBV5-5 and TRBJ2-7 for the parts outside the CDR3, the full variable domain is DAGVTQSPTHLIKTRGQQVTLRCSPISGHKSVSWYQQVLGQGPQFIFQYYEKEERGRGNFPDRFSARQFPNYSSELNVNALLLGDSALYLCASSLAPWEELYFGPGTRLTVT.

V is TRBV7-8 and J is TRBJ2-7, with D perhaps matching TRBD1 (5 bases). The CDR3 extends over 14 amino acids. The V end lost 1 base, the J end lost 0 bases, and 7 bases lay between the germline ends. CDR1 and CDR2 from the germline V gene are SGHVS and FQNEAQ. CDR3 region: CASSLDRYSYEQYF. CDR3 nucleotide sequence: TGTGCCAGCAGCTTAGACAGGTACTCCTACGAGCAGTACTTC.